This T cell receptor (beta chain) is from a study of CD8+CD57+ T cells in acquired aplastic anemia. Profiling of TCR beta VDJ combinations and CDR3 sequences used genomic DNA as template. TCRdb re-analysed the reads in MiXCR, keeping a single row per CDR3 protein. The data contain under 350,000 distinct CDR3 sequences, 55% to 65% of them singletons. CDR1 DFQATT and CDR2 SNEGSKA come from the germline V gene (reference sequence). CDR3 length: 14 amino acids. General study findings and limits: Both patients and controls carried the same twenty-nine CD8+ CDR3 sequences.

With regard to this clonotype: Its antigen remains unknown. The junction departs from the called germline gene at one end, perhaps through a read error.

This chain uses TRBV20-1 with TRBJ2-7, with a possible D match to TRBD2 (6 bases). The TCR was taken from a human donor with severe aplastic anemia or a healthy control (not recorded which). The sample was sorted CD4+, CD8+, or CD8+CD57+ T cells (not recorded which) from PBMCs. CDR3 nucleotides: TGCAGTGCTAGAGTTCGGGGGATGGCATACGAGCAATACTTC. It translates to CSARVRGMAYEQYF.